The rows below give T cell receptor beta chains drawn from one sample of a study of identical twins. Via MiXCR, TCRdb re-called the 5' RACE reads, giving one row per CDR3 protein. The sample lists a few hundred thousand distinct CDR3 sequences, 9.5% to 10% occurring once. These data were likewise used in another study, on yellow fever vaccine responses in identical twins.

Sequencing input: PBMCs. These receptors were collected from a woman aged 18-29 years in good health. CDR3s include the opening cysteine and the closing phenylalanine or tryptophan. The order of the fields is V gene, CDR3 protein.

TRBV29-1	CSVGTEGTMWSNEQFF
TRBV20-1	CCASSGTGVLDTQYF
TRBV2	CASSEQGAGLYEQYF
TRBV3-1	CASSHLAEQGGEQFF
TRBV4-2	CASSHTTGYEQFF
TRBV28	CASSLEAAGGREQYF
TRBV20-1	CSVPPGSTRTGELFF
TRBV29-1	CSVGGGRMGQETQYF
TRBV28	CASRERPGELFF
TRBV27	CASSQPSGLSYEQYF
TRBV4-3	CASSQATSKTDTQYF
TRBV9	CASSVVTGGSTDTQYF
TRBV14	CASSFSIDSTDTQYF
TRBV7-8	CASSPAGLARSTDTQYF
TRBV25-1	CASSDFGRAEFF
TRBV6-2/TRBV6-3	CASSYPGTRYGYTF
TRBV11-2	CASSLKGTGGTLLYEQYF
TRBV20-1	CSAEPLAGTQYF
TRBV29-1	CSADRVQETQYF
TRBV13	CASSHRLAGAEFDKQFF
TRBV7-2	CASSLAGTAFNQPQHF
TRBV25-1	CASSQTGLNSPLHF
TRBV7-9	CASSSVGVPKNNEQFF
TRBV7-6	CASSDNAGEQYF
TRBV20-1	CSAPEPQGAYEQYF
TRBV9	CASSPRGGTGEQYF
TRBV29-1	CSAMGSEGLTGYGYTF
TRBV29-1	CSVEDTQGTQYF
TRBV20-1	CSARDRLVRETQYF
TRBV29-1	CSVVREGATEAFF
TRBV5-1	CASSLDLSYNEQFF
TRBV5-1	CASSWKTGNTGELFF
TRBV19	CASRHLTNTEAFF
TRBV2	CASKVFTEAFF
TRBV12-3/TRBV12-4	CASSSQGAGNQPQHF
TRBV30	CAWSVRPLSNEQFF
TRBV7-8	CASRRTLNTGELFF
TRBV29-1	CSVVYGRAEDTQYF
TRBV29-1	CSVETPRTGSGANVLTF